The 30 T cell receptor beta chains listed next were all sequenced from one sample in a study of metastatic and nonmetastatic thyroid tumors. The entire patient cohort was treatment-naive prior to thyroid surgery. Using MiXCR, TCRdb reanalyzed the PCR reads. The data hold tens of thousands of clones, with about 12% observed a single time. Source material: blood. The receptors come from a female donor with papillary thyroid cancer or a benign thyroid nodule (not recorded which). Some clones in this sample may be carry-over from other donors' samples.

This clone was detected ten times or more. The chain is built from TRBV25-1 and TRBJ2-3; perhaps TRBD1 as D (6 bases). Germline CDR1 and CDR2: MGHDK and SYGVNS. The CDR3 contains 15 residues. V was pared by 3 bases and J by 14 bases, with 24 bases between. The CDR3 sequence is CASSDTLYWGRGWYF. The CDR3 nucleotides read TGTGCCAGCAGTGACACCCTATATTGGGGTAGGGGGTGGTATTTT.

Only a few counts were recorded for this clone. The chain employs TRBV15 and TRBJ2-2, with 11 bases lining up with TRBD2. This CDR3 comprises 16 residues. V shed 7 bases and J 2 bases; nucleotides not matched to a gene: 6. CDR1 is LNHNV and CDR2 is YYDKDF in the germline V gene (reference sequence). CDR3 loop: CATTRGLADNTGELFF. DNA for the CDR3: TGTGCCACCACCAGGGGACTAGCGGATAACACCGGGGAGCTGTTTTTT.

By share, this clone ranks as medium-sized. In nucleotides, the CDR3 is TGTGCCAGCAGTTTAGAAGCACCGGGACCACTAAACTACGAGCAGTACTTC. It specifies CASSLEAPGPLNYEQYF. The rearrangement uses TRBV12-3 or TRBV12-4 and TRBJ2-7; D might be TRBD1 or TRBD2, each matching 5 bases. V lost 1 base and J 3 bases, leaving 19 bases between the germline ends. This CDR3 region has 17 residues.

The table lists this clone with many counts. The chain uses TRBV18 and TRBJ2-1; 7 bases fit TRBD2. V lost 6 bases to trimming and J lost 4 bases; unmatched junction nucleotides: 6. Germline loops: CDR1 KGHSH, CDR2 LQKENI. This CDR3 comprises 14 residues. The CDR3 protein is CASSTSEVYNEQFF. As DNA, the CDR3 is TGTGCCAGCTCCACTAGCGAGGTATACAATGAGCAGTTCTTC.

This clone rates as medium-sized (0.01 to 0.1%). The chain has TRBV6-2 or TRBV6-3 and TRBJ2-1, with 10 bases that match TRBD2. The germline V gene encodes CDR1 MNHEY and CDR2 SVGEGT. This CDR3 is 14 amino acids long. V dropped 3 bases and J dropped 7; count of bases not matched to a gene: 3. The CDR3 here is CASSYKREGNEQFF. CDR3 nucleotides: TGTGCCAGCAGTTATAAGCGGGAGGGTAATGAGCAGTTCTTC.

The sample holds many counts of this clone. The chain uses TRBV5-1 and TRBJ2-1; possibly TRBD2 for D (6 bases). Germline CDR1 and CDR2: SGHRS and YFSETQ. V lost 3 bases and J lost 7, with 20 bases in between. The CDR3 consists of 16 residues. This chain's CDR3 is CASSWGGTGGLNEQFF. The CDR3 bases are TGCGCCAGCAGCTGGGGCGGGACTGGAGGCTTAAATGAGCAGTTCTTC.

This clone was detected ten times or more. The V gene is TRBV12-3 or TRBV12-4, the J gene TRBJ2-1, with D possibly being TRBD2 (7 bases). V lost 5 bases, J lost 7 bases, and 15 bases lay in between. The CDR3 is made up of 14 amino acids. CDR3 nucleotides: TGTGCCAGCAGTCCCCAGGGGCGGGGGAATGAGCAGTTCTTC. Translated: CASSPQGRGNEQFF.

This clone came up a few times. A junction boundary mismatches the germline segment, possibly from a read error. Other DNA sequences in the sample encode the same CDR3. The chain carries TRBV20-1 and TRBJ2-5; TRBD1 or TRBD2 may be the D gene (5 bases each). The CDR3 has 15 amino acids. Germline values: CDR1 DFQATT, CDR2 SNEGSKA (reference sequence). CDR3 region: CSARDRMRDQETQYF. Written as DNA, the CDR3 is TGCAGTGCTAGAGACCGAATGAGGGACCAAGAAACCCAGTACTTC.

This clone was detected only a few times. The rearrangement uses TRBV6-4 and TRBJ2-7; 7 bases line up with TRBD1. The CDR3 loop spans 14 amino acids. Germline V gene lookup returns CDR1 MRHNA and CDR2 SNTAGT. With 4 bases clipped from V and 0 bases from J, the junction kept 3 bases outside the gene matches. The CDR3 nucleotides are TGTGCCAGCAGTGCGACAGGGAACTCCTACGAGCAGTACTTC. Amino acid sequence: CASSATGNSYEQYF.

This clone was found many times. V usage is TRBV19 and J usage is TRBJ2-2; D gene uncertain. The germline V gene has CDR1 LNHDA and CDR2 SQIVND (reference sequence). The V end was cut by 3 bases, the J end by 4 bases, with 9 bases between. The CDR3 is 14 residues long. CDR3 nucleotide sequence: TGTGCCAGTAGTATCCTAGGGCTCACCGGGGAGCTGTTTTTT. It is translated as CASSILGLTGELFF. The full variable domain, in which reference TRBV19 and TRBJ2-2 provide the parts outside the CDR3, is DGGITQSPKYLFRKEGQNVTLSCEQNLNHDAMYWYRQDPGQGLRLIYYSQIVNDFQKGDIAEGYSVSREKKESFPLTVTSAQKNPTAFYLCASSILGLTGELFFGEGSRLTVL.

There are many counts of this clone. This chain links TRBV9 with TRBJ2-7; 8 positions agree with TRBD1. The germline V gene encodes CDR1 SGDLS and CDR2 YYNGEE. The trim removed 3 bases at V and 4 bases at J, leaving 9 bases unmatched. The CDR3 extends over 15 amino acids. The CDR3 loop is CASSARQGSLYEQYF. In DNA, the CDR3 is TGTGCCAGCAGCGCCCGACAGGGGTCCCTTTACGAGCAGTACTTC.

A note on this clone: Just one base apart from a much larger clone, this may be a read error. This rearrangement joins TRBV9 to TRBJ2-5; 7 bases align to TRBD1. Trimming cost V 3 bases and J 2 bases; bases outside gene matches: 16. In germline, CDR1 is SGDLS, CDR2 YYNGEE. This CDR3 spans 18 amino acids. The CDR3 sequence is CASSATPGTAMGQETQYF. CDR3 in DNA: TGTGCCAGCAGCGCTACACCCGGGACAGCCATGGGACAAGAGACCCAGTACTTC.

This clone was detected only a few times. The chain joins TRBV5-4 to TRBJ1-5; TRBD1 agrees at 7 bases. The ends lost 4 bases at V and 1 base at J; junction bases unmatched: 5. This CDR3 spans 15 amino acids. Germline V CDR1 and CDR2: SGHNT, YYREEE (reference sequence). The chain's CDR3 is CASSTGTESNQPQHF. DNA for the CDR3: TGTGCCAGCAGCACCGGGACAGAGAGCAATCAGCCCCAGCATTTT.

This clone was recorded many times. The chain combines TRBV20-1 with TRBJ2-1, with D perhaps being TRBD1 or TRBD2 (5 bases each). V was trimmed by 0 bases and J by 4 bases, leaving 10 bases between them. This CDR3 spans 14 amino acids. Germline CDR1 is DFQATT and CDR2 is SNEGSKA (reference sequence). The CDR3 coding sequence is TGCAGTGCTAGAGATCTCAGGGAGTACAATGAGCAGTTCTTC. Encoded protein: CSARDLREYNEQFF.

This clone has a count of ten or more. The V call is TRBV4-1, the J call TRBJ2-1; D gene uncertain. Trimming took 3 bases from V and 3 from J, leaving 12 bases between them. Per germline, CDR1 MGHRA and CDR2 YSYEKL. The CDR3 has 15 amino acids. The CDR3 region has the DNA TGCGCCAGCAGCCAGGATCCGGGCGACTACAATGAGCAGTTCTTC. Protein: CASSQDPGDYNEQFF.

This clone was recorded at least ten times. The rearrangement links TRBV4-1 to TRBJ2-5, with D tentatively TRBD2 (5 bases). Deletions cut 1 base from V and 3 bases from J, with 15 bases between. Germline V CDR1 and CDR2: MGHRA, YSYEKL. The CDR3 is 16 amino acids. In DNA, the CDR3 is TGCGCCAGCAGCCAAGGTGGCGGGTTTGGGAAAGAGACCCAGTACTTC. As protein: CASSQGGGFGKETQYF.

The V and J genes are TRBV10-2 and TRBJ2-2; D ambiguous. The CDR3 totals 12 residues. The germline gives CDR1 WSHSY, CDR2 SAAADI. Deletions cut 2 bases from V and 5 bases from J, with 3 bases between. The CDR3 loop reads CASSERTGELFF. The CDR3 DNA reads TGCGCCAGCAGTGAGCGGACCGGGGAGCTGTTTTTT.

This clone showed up just a few times. J is TRBJ1-2 and V is TRBV6-2 or TRBV6-3, with D maybe TRBD1 (6 bases). Germline CDR1 MNHEY, CDR2 SVGEGT. The CDR3 spans 12 residues. V lost 9 bases and J 11 bases, leaving 19 bases between the germline ends. CDR3 bases: TGTGCCAGAGGACCTTCAGGAGGGGGATACACCTTC. Its translation: CARGPSGGGYTF.

In its sample, this clone was seen many times. The chain is built from TRBV7-7 and TRBJ2-1, with D perhaps matching TRBD2 (5 bases). Germline values: CDR1 SSHAT, CDR2 FNYEAQ (reference sequence). The V and J ends lost 2 bases and 4 bases respectively, with 21 bases between them. This CDR3 comprises 18 residues. In nucleotides, the CDR3 is TGTGCCAGCAGCTTAAGATTATCAATAGCGCCAACTTACAATGAGCAGTTCTTC. Translated, it gives CASSLRLSIAPTYNEQFF.

Points on this clone: One end of the junction varies from germline; a read error may be responsible. CDR3: CAISRGGENSRLHF. CDR3 coding DNA: TGTGCCATCAGCAGGGGGGGTGAGAATTCACGCCTCCACTTT. The chain links TRBV10-3 to TRBJ1-6, with TRBD1 matching 7 bases. Germline CDR1 ENHRY, CDR2 SYGVKD. The CDR3 consists of 14 residues.

In its sample, this clone was seen many times. The chain uses TRBV19 and TRBJ2-3, with D perhaps TRBD1 (5 bases). The CDR3 covers 14 residues. Trimming stripped 2 bases from V and 4 bases from J, with 10 bases between. Per the germline V gene, CDR1 is LNHDA and CDR2 is SQIVND (reference sequence). CDR3 bases: TGTGCCAGTAGTATACAGGGCGATCCAGATACGCAGTATTTT. Residues: CASSIQGDPDTQYF.

This clone occurred many times. J is TRBJ2-1 and V is TRBV7-3; perhaps D is TRBD1 or TRBD2 (6 bases each). Trimming left V 5 bases short and J 4 bases short, with 18 bases between. Germline V gives CDR1 SGHTA, CDR2 FQGTGA. The CDR3 is 16 residues long. The CDR3 DNA reads as TGTGCCAGCAGCCTTGGGGGGCAGACATATTACAATGAGCAGTTCTTC. Its translation: CASSLGGQTYYNEQFF. The whole variable domain, remainder taken from reference TRBV7-3 and TRBJ2-1, is GAGVSQTPSNKVTEKGKYVELRCDPISGHTALYWYRQSLGQGPEFLIYFQGTGAADDSGLPNDRFFAVRPEGSVSTLKIQRTERGDSAVYLCASSLGGQTYYNEQFFGPGTRLTVL.

This clone was counted many times. The V and J genes are TRBV4-1 and TRBJ2-3; D possibly corresponds to TRBD1 (7 bases). Trimming pared 6 bases from V and 0 bases from J, leaving 16 bases between. The CDR3 is 16 residues long. CDR1 and CDR2 from the germline V gene are MGHRA and YSYEKL. The CDR3 reads CASRAGGKPSTDTQYF. Here the CDR3 DNA reads TGCGCCAGCAGGGCAGGGGGGAAACCTAGCACAGATACGCAGTATTTT.

This clone was detected a few times. The rearrangement uses TRBV5-6 and TRBJ1-1; D not resolved. CDR1 is SGHDT, CDR2 YYEEEE, per germline. The CDR3 sequence is 14 residues long. Trimming left V 3 bases short and J 13 bases short, with 22 bases between. In DNA, the CDR3 is TGTGCCAGCAGCTCAGGATCCCAGGCGGGAAGGGATTTCTTT. Translation gives CASSSGSQAGRDFF.

This clone was seen many times. The chain joins TRBV6-1 to TRBJ1-5, with 7 bases lining up with TRBD1. The germline V gene has CDR1 MNHNS and CDR2 SASEGT. Germline trimming cut 7 bases from V and 1 base from J; bases unmatched to any gene: 4. CDR3 size: 14 residues. CDR3 amino acids: CASKPDRSNQPQHF. In DNA form, the CDR3 reads TGTGCCAGCAAACCGGACAGGAGCAATCAGCCCCAGCATTTT.

This clone has just a few counts. The chain is built from TRBV6-2 or TRBV6-3 and TRBJ1-1; tentatively, D is TRBD1 (6 bases). Germline V gives CDR1 MNHEY, CDR2 SVGEGT. This CDR3 region has 17 residues. V shed 0 bases and J shed 2 bases, with 16 bases lying between them. In DNA, the CDR3 is TGTGCCAGCAGTTACTCCGAAGGTTGGGGACAAAACACTGAAGCTTTCTTT. Translation gives CASSYSEGWGQNTEAFF.

This clone was picked up many times. The rearrangement uses TRBV5-1 and TRBJ2-7, with TRBD1 matching over 8 bases. The CDR3 extends over 17 amino acids. With V trimmed by 0 bases and J by 6 bases, 14 bases remained unmatched. Germline assignment: CDR1 SGHRS and CDR2 YFSETQ. The CDR3 is CASSLAVGGQGAGEQYF. Written as DNA, the CDR3 is TGCGCCAGCAGCTTGGCCGTCGGTGGACAGGGAGCCGGCGAGCAGTACTTC.

This clone was recorded many times. The genes are TRBV5-6 and TRBJ1-4, with a tentative D call TRBD1 (5 bases). V gave up 0 bases and J gave up 6 bases, with 9 bases separating them. Germline V gives CDR1 SGHDT, CDR2 YYEEEE. CDR3 length: 14 residues. In DNA, the CDR3 is TGTGCCAGCAGCTTGGTTCCGGGGGATGAAAAACTGTTTTTT. Translation gives CASSLVPGDEKLFF.

For this clone: An end of the junction differs from the germline gene, which may be a read error. The gene calls are TRBV7-8 and TRBJ2-7, with 10 bases identical to TRBD1. In germline, CDR1 is SGHVS, CDR2 FQNEAQ. The CDR3 length is 15 residues. The CDR3, as DNA: TGTGCCAGCATGTTCAGACCGGGACAGGGGTACGAGCAGTACTTT. This encodes CASMFRPGQGYEQYF. Full variable domain (remainder filled in from reference TRBV7-8 and TRBJ2-7): GAGVSQSPRYKVAKRGQDVALRCDPISGHVSLFWYQQALGQGPEFLTYFQNEAQLDKSGLPSDRFFAERPEGSVSTLKIQRTQQEDSAVYLCASMFRPGQGYEQYFGPGTRLTVT.

At least ten counts were recorded for this clone. The chain uses TRBV5-1 and TRBJ2-2; the D gene is possibly TRBD2 (5 bases). CDR3 length equals 20 residues. Germline V lookup: CDR1 SGHRS, CDR2 YFSETQ. Trimming took off 4 bases at V and 3 bases at J, with 28 bases between the two ends. CDR3 amino acids: CASSPFIYLAPPSYTGELFF. The CDR3 bases are TGCGCCAGCAGCCCATTCATTTATCTAGCTCCTCCTTCGTACACCGGGGAGCTGTTTTTT.